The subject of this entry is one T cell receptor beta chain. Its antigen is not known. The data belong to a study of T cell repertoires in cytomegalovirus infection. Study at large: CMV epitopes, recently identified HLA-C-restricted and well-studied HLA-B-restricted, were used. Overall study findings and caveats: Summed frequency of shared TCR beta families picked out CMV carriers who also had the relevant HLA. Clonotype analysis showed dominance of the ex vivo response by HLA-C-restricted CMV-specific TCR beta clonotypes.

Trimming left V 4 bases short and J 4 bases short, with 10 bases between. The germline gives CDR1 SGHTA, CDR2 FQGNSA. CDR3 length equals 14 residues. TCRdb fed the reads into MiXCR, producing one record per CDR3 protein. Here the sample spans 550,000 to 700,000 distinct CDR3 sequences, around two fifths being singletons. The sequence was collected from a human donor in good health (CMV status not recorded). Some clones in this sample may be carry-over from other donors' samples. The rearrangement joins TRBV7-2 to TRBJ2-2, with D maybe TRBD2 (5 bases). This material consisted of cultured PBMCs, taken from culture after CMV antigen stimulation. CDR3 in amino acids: CASSYSGGTGELFF. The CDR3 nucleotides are TGTGCCAGCAGCTATTCTGGAGGCACCGGGGAGCTGTTTTTT. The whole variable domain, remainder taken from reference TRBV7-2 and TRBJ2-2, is GAGVSQSPSNKVTEKGKDVELRCDPISGHTALYWYRQSLGQGLEFLIYFQGNSAPDKSGLPSDRFSAERTGGSVSTLTIQRTQQEDSAVYLCASSYSGGTGELFFGEGSRLTVL.